This section outlines one T cell receptor (beta chain) sequence together with its context. Its target is not known. The primer mix had 60 Vbeta and 13 Jbeta primers. Sequenced by immunoSEQ multiplex PCR; TCRdb stores in-frame clones only, minus some. The sample records 65,000 to 90,000 clones, less than 80% being singletons. The sample originates from a study of cytomegalovirus exposure and HLA in healthy donors. Findings and caveats of the study: Diagnosis of cytomegalovirus status made by the classifier reportedly showed high specificity and sensitivity. The authors later found most CMV-associated TCR beta chains appeared HLA-restricted.

From germline, CDR1 is LNHDA and CDR2 SQIVND (reference sequence). The CDR3 is made up of 13 amino acids. Between the trimmed V and J ends, which lost 6 bases and 5 bases, there was a span of 13 bases. This rearrangement joins TRBV19 to TRBJ1-1; D is uncertain. Specimen: PBMCs. The source is a man aged 25 to 40 in good health and CMV-seronegative. CDR3: CASSPQPGTEAFF. The CDR3 DNA follows: TGTGCCAGTAGCCCTCAGCCGGGGACTGAAGCTTTCTTT.